The sample holds a few counts of the clone carrying this T cell receptor (beta chain). Its specificity is not known. Deletions cut 8 bases from V and 5 bases from J, with 19 bases between. The CDR3 spans 15 residues. Germline V CDR1 and CDR2: SGHTA, FQGNSA. The data belong to a study of lymphopenia after photon versus proton radiotherapy. Profiled with immunoSEQ multiplex PCR; TCRdb holds only in-frame clones, not every one. The sample records 70,000 or so clones, about nine tenths being singletons. Study-wide results and caveats: In patients who died, overall survival fell as post-nadir TCR diversity dropped more. After the lymphocyte nadir, photon-treated repertoires showed oligoclonal expansion, especially of CD8+ Temra cells. Only patients who died were analyzed for survival; proton advantage is unproven.

Specimen: peripheral blood, collected from a patient treated with photon-based radiotherapy. The sequence was obtained from a woman aged 40 to 55 with cholangiocarcinoma. V and J are TRBV7-2 and TRBJ2-1; D uncertain. CDR3: CASSPLHSRNNEQFF. The CDR3, as DNA: TGTGCCAGCTCTCCTCTGCACAGCCGTAACAATGAGCAGTTCTTC.